The entry below gives a single TCR beta chain sequence along with its context. This clone was observed a few times. There is no known antigen for this receptor. No base quality information exists; no much larger clone differs at one position. TCRbeta CDR3 regions were amplified from genomic DNA by means of the immunoSEQ Assay, a bias-controlled multiplex PCR. The authors' pipeline ran thus. The number of nucleated cells in each sample was estimated from the amplification of reference gene primers within the assay. To quantify the absolute abundance of each unique TCRbeta CDR3 rearrangement, sequence reads were collapsed and filtered. For each sample, productive Simpson clonality was calculated by taking the square root of Simpson's diversity index across productive rearrangements. Not all clones reach the TCRdb copy of this immuneACCESS table, which keeps in-frame sequences only. Checked studies attribute under half of the gap to unresolved V genes and leave the rest unexplained. Clone size and V and J calls were adopted from that table, with D and trimming inferred from the DNA. Present in this sample are 180,000 or so clones, more than 70% of which were seen just once. Jointly, the top ten make up 7% to 10% of the sample.

These data belong to a study of blood T cell repertoires in COVID-19 (dated by TCRdb to the early 2020s). In terms of the full investigation: The collaborator samples originated in the United States, Italy and Spain and spanned the acute and convalescent phases of COVID-19. Subjects who had been exposed to COVID-19, were actively infected with it, or had recovered from it provided the deeply sampled blood TCRbeta repertoires that made up the dataset. The prospective study material was composed of cDNA or gDNA derived from T cells, B-cell-depleted T cells, or PBMCs. The repertoires were released in a freely available public database meant as a resource for research on the immune response to SARS-CoV-2. Nearly every sample came with metadata listing a de-identified subject ID, COVID-19 status, age in years and sex. Where HLA class I and class II types were available, the types were taken from metadata supplied by the sample provider, not from assay-based typing. Samples came from the ongoing ImmuneRACE study (first 160 participants) plus 1,254 subjects from 6 global collaborators. Overall study results and their limits: How much clinical and demographic metadata was included differed by source and by participant, and the metadata was provided uncurated.

V and J are trimmed by 5 bases and 2 bases, and the gene matches miss 11 bases of the junction. The germline V gene encodes CDR1 KGHDR and CDR2 SFDVKD. The CDR3 holds 16 amino acids from the cysteine to the phenylalanine. Solely the CDR3 DNA is kept, with 48 bases framed from the first base. Participants in the prospective study were aged 18 to 89 years, lived in 24 United States geographic areas, and enrolled through a virtual design. To assign participants to cohorts, the prospective study relied on clinical history that participants themselves reported in a screening survey and a study questionnaire. For ImmuneRACE Cohort 3, a participant was defined as recovered based on two consecutive negative NP/OP PCR tests, clearance by a healthcare professional, or resolution of symptoms. In the prospective study, whole blood, serum and a nasopharyngeal or oropharyngeal swab were collected from each participant by mobile phlebotomists. Additional blood draws and questionnaires over an approximately two-month period could optionally be provided by prospective study participants. Before DNA extraction, blood samples from the prospective study were shipped at room temperature or frozen.

The V and J segments used are TRBV24-1 and TRBJ2-7; 7 of the junction bases match TRBD2. Sample: PBMCs or T cells enriched from blood (not recorded which). The receptor was derived from a woman in her twenties or thirties who had recovered from COVID-19. The sequenced DNA is TGTGCCACCAGTGGTGGAGGCGGGAGACCACCCTACGAGCAGTACTTC. Translated, it gives CATSGGGGRPPYEQYF.